This T cell receptor (beta chain) is drawn from a study of T cells in Graves' hyperthyroidism and ophthalmopathy. This clonotype was seen at least ten times. Hyperthyroidism, newly diagnosed and lasting under 2 months, affected patients aged 18 to 65. Lactation, pregnancy, other autoimmune disease or uncontrolled infection excluded patients. The CDR3 extends over 15 amino acids. The V end was cut by 6 bases, the J end by 3 bases, with 18 bases between. Germline-derived CDR1 and CDR2 are PRHDT and FYEKMQ (reference sequence). TCR beta CDR3 regions were amplified from RNA transcripts. Using the HTBI primer set, a first-round RT-PCR was run on the TCR CDR3. TCRdb re-derived calls from the multiplex PCR reads in MiXCR, one entry per CDR3 protein. The sample contains over 200,000 distinct CDR3 sequences, roughly 15% of which appear only once.

This chain connects TRBV13 to TRBJ2-7; D is undetermined. The specimen was blood. The origin of this receptor is a middle-aged man with Graves' hyperthyroidism. CDR3 region: CASSRALQRVYEQYF. The CDR3 region has the DNA TGTGCCAGCAGTCGGGCCCTCCAAAGGGTCTACGAGCAGTACTTC.